This TCR beta chain was sequenced during a study of T cell responses to AZD1222 COVID-19 vaccine. Turning to the study itself: Some second doses came at about 4 weeks and others at about 12 weeks; these were pooled.

About this clone: The antigen remains undetermined.

Germline V lookup: CDR1 GTSNPN, CDR2 SVGIG (reference sequence). This CDR3 comprises 15 residues. V lost 0 bases, J lost 6 bases, and 18 bases lay in between. Study findings and constraints: Of spike-specific TCRs, nearly half reportedly target regions left unmutated in variants. A mostly white British donor set with more females was recruited, and clonal diversity was possibly underestimated. The study sampled repertoires only after the peak T cell response.

The assay was immunoSEQ multiplex PCR, and TCRdb's table has in-frame clones only and misses some. The sample shows around 69,000 clones, about 88% of them seen only once. The chain uses TRBV30 and TRBJ2-7, with D perhaps matching TRBD2 (7 bases). The TCR sequence derives from an adult in good health. Specimen: peripheral blood, collected on day 0 of AZD1222 vaccination. The CDR3 DNA reads as TGTGCCTGGAGTGTACTGGGGGGGGGCCTCGGCGAGCAGTACTTC. Translation gives CAWSVLGGGLGEQYF.